The T cell receptor beta chain under discussion was sequenced for a study of T cells after posttransplantation cyclophosphamide. Trimming cost V 3 bases and J 6 bases, with 15 bases left between them. Germline V gene data show CDR1 as KGHSH and CDR2 as LQKENI. This CDR3 has 15 residues. TCRdb's copy holds only in-frame clones and misses some; the assay was immunoSEQ multiplex PCR. The sample lists about 22,000 clones; 95% to 98% were seen once. Cells defined as naive were viable CD3+CD4+ or CD3+CD8+ and CCR7+CD45RA+CD45RO-CD95-CD27+CD28+. The material sequenced was naive CD4+ T cells sorted from PBMCs. V gene TRBV18 combines with J gene TRBJ1-5; TRBD1 is a possible D gene (6 bases). The clonotype originates from a man aged 50 to 59 in good health, CMV-negative, and a related stem cell transplant donor. The CDR3 nucleotides read TGTGCCAGCTCACCTTTTGGGGGCGCGGGTCAGCCCCAGCATTTT. Encoded protein: CASSPFGGAGQPQHF.